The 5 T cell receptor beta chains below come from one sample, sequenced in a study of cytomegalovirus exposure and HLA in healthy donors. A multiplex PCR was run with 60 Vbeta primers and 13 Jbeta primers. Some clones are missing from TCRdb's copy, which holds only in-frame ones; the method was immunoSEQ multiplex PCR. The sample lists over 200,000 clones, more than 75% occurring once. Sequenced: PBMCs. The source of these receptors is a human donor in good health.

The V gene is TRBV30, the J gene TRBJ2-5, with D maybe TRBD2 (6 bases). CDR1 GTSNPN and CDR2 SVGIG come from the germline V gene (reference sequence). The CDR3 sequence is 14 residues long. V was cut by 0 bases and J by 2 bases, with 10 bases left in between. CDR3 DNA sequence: TGTGCCTGGAGTGTTGGGACTTTTCAAGAGACCCAGTACTTC. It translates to CAWSVGTFQETQYF.

This chain's CDR3 is CASSPTTLAGDTDTQYF. Here the CDR3 DNA reads TGTGCCAGCTCACCCACCACCCTAGCGGGAGACACAGATACGCAGTATTTT. The gene calls are TRBV18 and TRBJ2-3, with 10 bases matching TRBD2. V lost 3 bases to trimming and J lost 2 bases; unmatched junction nucleotides: 8. Looked up from germline, CDR1 is KGHSH and CDR2 is LQKENI. The CDR3 runs to 17 residues.

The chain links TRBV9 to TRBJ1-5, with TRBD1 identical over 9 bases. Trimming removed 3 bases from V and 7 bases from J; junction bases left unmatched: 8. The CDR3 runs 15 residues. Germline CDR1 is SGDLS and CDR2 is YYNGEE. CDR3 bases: TGTGCCAGCAGCGCCTCGGGACAGGGAGACCAGCCCCAGCATTTT. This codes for CASSASGQGDQPQHF. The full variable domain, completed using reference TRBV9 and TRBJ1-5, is DSGVTQTPKHLITATGQRVTLRCSPRSGDLSVYWYQQSLDQGLQFLIQYYNGEERAKGNILERFSAQQFPDLHSELNLSSLELGDSALYFCASSASGQGDQPQHFGDGTRLSIL.

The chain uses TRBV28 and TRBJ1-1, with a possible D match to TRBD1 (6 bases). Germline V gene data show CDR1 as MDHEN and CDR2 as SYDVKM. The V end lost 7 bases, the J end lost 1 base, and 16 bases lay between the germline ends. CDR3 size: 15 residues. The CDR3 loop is CASTPTRQANTEAFF. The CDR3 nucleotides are TGTGCCAGCACCCCAACCAGACAGGCGAACACTGAAGCTTTCTTT. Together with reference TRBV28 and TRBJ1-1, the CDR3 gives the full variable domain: DVKVTQSSRYLVKRTGEKVFLECVQDMDHENMFWYRQDPGLGLRLIYFSYDVKMKEKGDIPEGYSVSREKKERFSLILESASTNQTSMYLCASTPTRQANTEAFFGQGTRLTVV.

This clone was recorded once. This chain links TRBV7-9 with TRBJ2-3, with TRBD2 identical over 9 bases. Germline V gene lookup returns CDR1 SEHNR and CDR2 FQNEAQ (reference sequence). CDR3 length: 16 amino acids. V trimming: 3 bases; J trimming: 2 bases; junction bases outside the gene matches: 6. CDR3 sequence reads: CASSLGLAEITDTQYF. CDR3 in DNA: TGTGCCAGCAGCTTGGGACTAGCAGAAATCACAGATACGCAGTATTTT.